Listed here is a single T cell receptor (beta chain). This clonotype was detected many times. Its cognate antigen has yet to be identified. Per-base qualities were not stored, and no clone one base away is much larger. These data belong to a study of spatial heterogeneity in lung cancer (dated by TCRdb to about 2019). Turning to the overall study: Beta-chain transcripts were consistently detected in greater numbers than alpha-chain transcripts, which likely reflects a higher abundance of beta-chain transcripts. At surgery, some 220 tumor regions, some 61 matched nontumor lung samples and 56 PBMC samples were TCR-sequenced for both alpha and beta chains. TCR alpha and beta repertoires were quantitatively compared across multiple tumor regions, matched nontumor lung and blood in non-small cell lung cancer. In the raw uncorrected reads, each unique combination of TCR and UMI appeared more than ten times on average. TCR repertoire features were related to nonsynonymous mutation counts determined by whole-exome sequencing of tumor tissue. Study-level results and caveats: Confirming at a functional level the hypothesis that regional TCRs recognize regional mutations was considered to require additional single-cell paired TCR alpha and beta sequencing. Ubiquitous expanded tumor TCRs were detected in blood more often at tumor resection than at routine follow-up.

Library creation used 5' RACE. TCRdb lists the instrument as NextSeq 500. To allow correction of PCR and sequencing errors, the TCR library protocol tagged every TCR cDNA molecule with a unique molecular identifier. The paper's data handling went like this. TCR identification, UMI-based error correction and CDR3 extraction were all carried out with Decombinator tools. Expanded TCRs were defined as those above a frequency of 2 per 1,000, corresponding to the top 1% of the tumor frequency distribution. Rényi diversity was computed with the R vegan package after subsampling each repertoire 100 times to 5,000 TCRs. CDR3 similarity networks were constructed using string-kernel similarity of amino acid triplets, with links drawn between CDR3s whose pairwise similarity was above 0.82. The public reads were run again by TCRdb, first through fastp at Q25 and then through MiXCR, and only productive beta chains were kept. Merged by CDR3 protein, the rows form single entries marked with the most common genes and DNA. Clone size and V and J calls follow TCRdb, not the original study. This sample lists around 26,000 distinct CDR3 sequences; about 7% were detected once. The leading ten clones occupy around an eighth of the sample.

The time point label of this sample denotes: sample taken at primary tumor resection. Donors were 72 patients with early-stage, untreated non-small cell lung cancer from the lung TRACERx cohort. For TCR sequencing, whole RNA was extracted from tumor and nontumor lung tissue, or from cryopreserved PBMC samples, and no cell sorting was done. A patient was chosen for TCR sequencing only when enough RNA was available from at least two tumor regions. The V end gives up 6 bases and the J end 7 bases, leaving 7 bases in the junction not matched to a gene. The CDR3 goes from the cysteine to the phenylalanine over 14 residues. Only the CDR3 DNA is retained, 42 bases long and in frame from the first base.

Sequences were derived from PBMCs, sampled at surgery. The chain links TRBV12-3 or TRBV12-4 with TRBJ2-1; TRBD1 agrees with 9 junctional bases. The receptor was derived from a male donor with early-stage non-small cell lung cancer. CDR3 reads: CASSPTTGGNEQFF. The bases read TGTGCCAGCAGCCCCACGACAGGGGGTAATGAGCAGTTCTTC.